This T cell receptor beta chain was recorded in a study of human T cells and chemical hapten exposure. Study-level background: Chiefly women, the patients showed alopecia areata, totalis or universalis.

CDR3 length: 13 amino acids. V was trimmed by 2 bases and J by 6 bases, leaving 8 bases between them. Germline V gives CDR1 SGHTA, CDR2 FQGNSA. Time point indicated: patch test 2, 6 weeks after DPC sensitization. Described treatment: therapeutic diphenylcyclopropenone sensitization with weekly scalp DPC. Within the library, unique molecular identifiers were attached to each individual cDNA molecule. TCRdb passed the RACE reads through MiXCR, listing each CDR3 protein once. Of approximately 350,000 distinct CDR3 sequences in the sample, about 6% were seen once. Whole-study results and caveats: The study found expanded TCRs formed significantly more large CDR3 similarity clusters than controls. Alopecia in all donors means immunity may differ from healthy individuals.

This clonotype occurred many times. Its target is unknown. The gene calls are TRBV7-2 and TRBJ1-5; unclear D gene. The material sequenced was whole blood, taken in connection with sensitization to the hapten diphenylcyclopropenone (DPC). This clonotype was sampled from a woman aged 18-35 years with alopecia areata. Some clones in this sample may be carry-over from other donors' samples. The chain's CDR3 is CASSLILGQPQHF. DNA of the CDR3: TGTGCCAGCAGCTTAATCTTGGGTCAGCCCCAGCATTTT.